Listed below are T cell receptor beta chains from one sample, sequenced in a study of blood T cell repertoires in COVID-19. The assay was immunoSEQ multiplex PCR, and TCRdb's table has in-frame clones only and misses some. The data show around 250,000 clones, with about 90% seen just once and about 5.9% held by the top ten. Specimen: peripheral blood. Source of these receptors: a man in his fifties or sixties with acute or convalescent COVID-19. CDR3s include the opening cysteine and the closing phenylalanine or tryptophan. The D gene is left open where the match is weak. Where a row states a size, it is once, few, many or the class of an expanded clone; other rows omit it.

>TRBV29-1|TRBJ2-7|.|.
CSASSDSNYEQYF
TGCAGCGCATCTTCGGACAGCAACTACGAGCAGTACTTC
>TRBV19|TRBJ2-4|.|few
CASSSGGLYIQYF
TGTGCCAGTAGTTCGGGGGGCTTGTACATTCAGTACTTC
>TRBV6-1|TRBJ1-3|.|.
CASSEMPVNSGNTIYF
TGTGCCAGCAGTGAAATGCCAGTCAACTCTGGAAACACCATATATTTT
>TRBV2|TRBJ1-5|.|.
CASSREFTRDQPQHF
TGTGCCAGCAGTAGGGAGTTTACTAGGGATCAGCCCCAGCATTTT
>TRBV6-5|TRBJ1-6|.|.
CASSIYSDSPLHF
TGTGCCAGCAGTATTTACTCGGATTCACCCCTCCACTTT
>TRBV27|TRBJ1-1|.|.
CASSLSGANTEAFF
TGTGCCAGCAGTTTATCCGGAGCGAACACTGAAGCTTTCTTT
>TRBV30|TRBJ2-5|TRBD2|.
CASGLAGVETQYF
TGTGCCTCGGGACTAGCGGGAGTGGAGACCCAGTACTTC
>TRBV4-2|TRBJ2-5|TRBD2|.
CASSQDRAGRVETQYF
TGTGCCAGCAGCCAAGATCGGGCAGGGAGGGTAGAGACCCAGTACTTC
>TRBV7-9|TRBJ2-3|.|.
CASSFSGGDTQYF
TGTGCCAGCAGCTTCTCAGGAGGGGATACGCAGTATTTT
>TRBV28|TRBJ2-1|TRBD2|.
CASSAGGTYNEQFF
TGTGCCAGCAGTGCGGGGGGAACCTACAATGAGCAGTTCTTC
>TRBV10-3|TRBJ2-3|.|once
CAISEGQGFDTQYF
TGTGCCATCAGTGAAGGACAAGGGTTCGATACGCAGTATTTT
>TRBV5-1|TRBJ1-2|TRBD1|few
CASSLADRGGRDGYTF
TGCGCCAGCAGCTTGGCGGACAGGGGCGGCAGGGATGGCTACACCTTC
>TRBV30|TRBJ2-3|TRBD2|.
CAWSVTSGSTDTQYF
TGTGCCTGGTCCGTGACTAGCGGGAGCACAGATACGCAGTATTTT
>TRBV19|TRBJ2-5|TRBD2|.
CASSIREWREGRKGLQETQYF
TGTGCCAGTAGTATCCGAGAGTGGCGGGAGGGCCGAAAGGGACTCCAAGAGACCCAGTACTTC
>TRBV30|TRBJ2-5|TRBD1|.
CAWRVGGSETQYF
TGTGCCTGGAGGGTAGGGGGCTCAGAGACCCAGTACTTC
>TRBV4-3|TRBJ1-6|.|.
CASSQGQEGSPLHF
TGCGCCAGCAGCCAAGGTCAGGAAGGTTCACCCCTCCACTTT
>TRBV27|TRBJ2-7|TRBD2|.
CASSEMGGSYEQYF
TGTGCCAGCAGCGAAATGGGGGGGAGCTACGAGCAGTACTTC
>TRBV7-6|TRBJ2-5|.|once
CASSFDRNQETQYF
TGTGCCAGCAGCTTCGACAGGAACCAAGAGACCCAGTACTTC
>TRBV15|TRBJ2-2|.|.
CATSRVAAVTGELFF
TGTGCCACCAGCAGAGTTGCAGCGGTCACCGGGGAGCTGTTTTTT
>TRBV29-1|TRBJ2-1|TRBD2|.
CSVDEGWARGLAGYNEQFF
TGCAGCGTGGATGAGGGATGGGCCCGGGGACTAGCGGGATACAATGAGCAGTTCTTC
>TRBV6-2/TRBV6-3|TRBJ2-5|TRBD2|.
CASSKTSGKQQETQYF
TGTGCCAGCAGTAAGACTAGCGGGAAACAACAAGAGACCCAGTACTTC
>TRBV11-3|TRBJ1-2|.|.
CASSLDSAAGLNYGYTF
TGTGCCAGCAGCTTAGATTCGGCGGCCGGTCTTAACTATGGCTACACCTTC
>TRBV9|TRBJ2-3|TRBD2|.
CASSAQSISGRPPDTQYF
TGTGCCAGCAGCGCCCAATCAATTAGCGGGAGGCCCCCAGATACGCAGTATTTT